These 25 T cell receptor beta chains were sequenced from one sample in a study of shared clonotypes between healthy human individuals. TCRdb's table, derived via immunoSEQ multiplex PCR, lists solely in-frame clones and lacks some. The repertoire holds about 2.4 million clones, with approximately 94% as singletons. Material: naive CD4+ T cells from PBMCs. Subset in this sample: CD45RA+ positively selected. These receptors were collected from a man between 18 and 29 years old in good health. Some clones in this sample may be carry-over from other donors' samples.

As for this clone: Within the sample, other DNA sequences also encode this same CDR3. J is TRBJ2-3 and V is TRBV9; 8 bases map to TRBD2. The CDR3 loop spans 16 amino acids. Germline CDR1 and CDR2: SGDLS and YYNGEE. The J segment lost 1 base and the V segment lost 0 bases, leaving 4 bases of the junction unmatched. The CDR3 DNA sequence: TGTGCCAGCAGCGTAGCGAGCGGGAGTGGCACAGATACGCAGTATTTT. Translating gives CASSVASGSGTDTQYF.

The chain joins TRBV11-2 to TRBJ2-7, with D hard to call. Germline V lookup: CDR1 SGHAT, CDR2 FQNNGV. The CDR3 consists of 15 residues. V was clipped by 1 base and J by 3 bases, with 13 bases between them. For the CDR3, the DNA is TGTGCCAGCAGCTTAGTCCCAGCGCCCCACTACGAGCAGTACTTC. This encodes CASSLVPAPHYEQYF.

This chain uses TRBV28 with TRBJ2-2; D is undetermined. The V end was cut by 2 bases, the J end by 0 bases, with 7 bases between. This CDR3 has 15 residues. CDR1 and CDR2 (germline): MDHEN, SYDVKM. In DNA, the CDR3 is TGTGCCAGCAGTTTACCCAGAGCGAACACCGGGGAGCTGTTTTTT. The encoded protein is CASSLPRANTGELFF.

This clone was observed a single time. The chain recombines TRBV6-5 with TRBJ2-1; D unclear. The CDR3 runs to 11 residues. From germline, CDR1 is MNHEY and CDR2 SVGAGI. V lost 5 bases and J lost 9, with 8 bases in between. This chain's CDR3 is CASSGFREQFF. The CDR3 DNA reads as TGTGCCAGCAGTGGGTTTCGTGAGCAGTTCTTC.

The chain links TRBV9 to TRBJ2-1; 8 bases are shared with TRBD2. The CDR3 is made up of 16 amino acids. Germline assignment: CDR1 SGDLS and CDR2 YYNGEE. J gave up 3 bases and V 4 bases, and 9 bases lay outside the gene matches. CDR3 protein: CASSPRGERVYNEQFF. The CDR3 DNA is TGTGCCAGCAGCCCGCGGGGGGAGCGGGTCTACAATGAGCAGTTCTTC.

The V call is TRBV10-3, the J call TRBJ2-1, with unresolved D. V lost 0 bases, J lost 5 bases, and 14 bases lay in between. This CDR3 comprises 16 residues. Germline CDR1 is ENHRY and CDR2 is SYGVKD. CDR3 DNA sequence: TGTGCCATCAGTGAGTCCATAAAAAGTAATCACAATGAGCAGTTCTTC. Amino acids: CAISESIKSNHNEQFF.

The gene calls are TRBV5-5 and TRBJ2-7, with 12 bases lining up with TRBD2. The germline V gene encodes CDR1 SGHKS and CDR2 YYEKEE (reference sequence). This CDR3 is built from 16 residues. J gave up 5 bases and V 4 bases, and 10 bases lay outside the gene matches. Here the CDR3 DNA reads TGTGCCAGCAGCCTTTGGACTAGCGGGAAAAGCAACGAGCAGTACTTC. This codes for CASSLWTSGKSNEQYF.

On this clone itself: Additional DNA sequences in this sample encode the identical CDR3. The genes are TRBV11-3 and TRBJ2-3; D remains unclear. This CDR3 region has 12 residues. Trimming took 5 bases from V and 2 from J, leaving 5 bases between them. Germline CDR1 reads SGHNT; CDR2 reads YENEEA. DNA of the CDR3: TGTGCCAGCAGCCTGAACACAGATACGCAGTATTTT. Residues: CASSLNTDTQYF.

The chain combines TRBV5-1 with TRBJ2-2; 10 bases are shared with TRBD2. Germline V gene data show CDR1 as SGHRS and CDR2 as YFSETQ. CDR3 length: 16 amino acids. Trimming removed 5 bases from V and 2 bases from J; junction bases left unmatched: 6. The CDR3 loop reads CASSPTSGKNTGELFF. The CDR3, as DNA: TGCGCCAGCAGTCCAACTAGCGGGAAAAACACCGGGGAGCTGTTTTTT.

The chain uses TRBV7-2 and TRBJ2-5; D not certain. The CDR3 length is 14 residues. Trimming stripped 5 bases from V and 5 bases from J, with 15 bases between. Germline V gene lookup returns CDR1 SGHTA and CDR2 FQGNSA. The CDR3 region has the DNA TGTGCCAGCAGCCCGCCCGCCCGCTCTGAGACCCAGTACTTC. This sequence encodes CASSPPARSETQYF.

The chain has TRBV4-3 and TRBJ1-5; D possibly corresponds to TRBD1 (5 bases). Trimming stripped 1 base from V and 1 base from J, with 5 bases between. The CDR3 length is 14 residues. CDR1 and CDR2 (germline): LGHNA, YSLEER. As DNA, the CDR3 is TGCGCCAGCAGCCAAGGGGGGAGCAATCAGCCCCAGCATTTT. Translated, it gives CASSQGGSNQPQHF.

This clone was seen only a few times. This chain links TRBV7-2 with TRBJ1-1; 8 nucleotides agree with TRBD1. V shed 4 bases, J shed 5 bases, and the junction held 9 bases outside the gene matches. The CDR3 is made up of 15 amino acids. In germline, CDR1 is SGHTA, CDR2 FQGNSA. CDR3 amino acids: CASSSFRGLGTEAFF. The CDR3 DNA is TGTGCCAGCAGCTCCTTCAGGGGGCTAGGGACTGAAGCTTTCTTT. Full variable domain (missing parts from reference TRBV7-2 and TRBJ1-1): GAGVSQSPSNKVTEKGKDVELRCDPISGHTALYWYRQSLGQGLEFLIYFQGNSAPDKSGLPSDRFSAERTGGSVSTLTIQRTQQEDSAVYLCASSSFRGLGTEAFFGQGTRLTVV.

The rearrangement uses TRBV7-2 and TRBJ1-2; 7 bases align to TRBD1. Germline CDR1 SGHTA, CDR2 FQGNSA. The CDR3 has 16 amino acids. V shed 6 bases, J shed 1 base, and the junction held 11 bases outside the gene matches. The CDR3 bases are TGTGCCAGCAGAACGACTACAGGGGATGTTAACTATGGCTACACCTTC. This translates into CASRTTTGDVNYGYTF.

This clone was seen more than once but under ten times. The chain recombines TRBV7-9 with TRBJ1-1; TRBD1 might be the D (5 bases). Germline CDR1 reads SEHNR; CDR2 reads FQNEAQ (reference sequence). CDR3 length: 14 amino acids. V was cut by 7 bases and J by 2 bases, with 14 bases left in between. The chain's CDR3 is CASKLTTGNTEAFF. The CDR3 bases are TGTGCCAGCAAGCTTACCACAGGTAACACTGAAGCTTTCTTT.

The rearrangement joins TRBV15 to TRBJ1-1; D ambiguous. CDR3 length: 21 residues. Germline V CDR1 and CDR2: LNHNV, YYDKDF (reference sequence). V lost 3 bases to trimming and J lost 4 bases, with 33 bases between them. CDR3 sequence reads: CATSRPPAWGSASRDTTEAFF. The CDR3 DNA reads TGTGCCACCAGCAGGCCCCCTGCGTGGGGATCCGCCAGTCGGGATACCACTGAAGCTTTCTTT.

V is TRBV11-2 and J is TRBJ2-1; 7 bases fit TRBD1. The germline V gene encodes CDR1 SGHAT and CDR2 FQNNGV. Trimming took 4 bases from V and 8 from J; bases not matched to a gene: 8. This CDR3 has 14 residues. Written as DNA, the CDR3 is TGTGCCAGCAGCTCCCTAAACAGGGGATATGAGCAGTTCTTC. Translation: CASSSLNRGYEQFF.

The V call is TRBV7-3, the J call TRBJ1-2, with 9 bases matching TRBD1. The CDR3 sequence is 14 residues long. Per germline, CDR1 SGHTA and CDR2 FQGTGA. The ends lost 6 bases at V and 6 bases at J; junction bases unmatched: 8. Written as DNA, the CDR3 is TGTGCCAGCAGTCAAACAGGGGGCAGGGATGGCTACACCTTC. This translates into CASSQTGGRDGYTF.

The gene calls are TRBV7-9 and TRBJ1-1; 10 bases match TRBD1. V lost 5 bases to trimming and J lost 4 bases; unmatched junction nucleotides: 7. This CDR3 region has 15 residues. Per the germline V gene, CDR1 is SEHNR and CDR2 is FQNEAQ (reference sequence). CDR3 loop: CASSPGQGGGTEAFF. CDR3 DNA sequence: TGTGCCAGCAGCCCCGGACAGGGGGGTGGCACTGAAGCTTTCTTT.

The genes are TRBV12-2 and TRBJ2-5; the table names TRBD2, a call not compared with the DNA. TRBV12-2 is described as a pseudogene. The CDR3 contains 18 residues. This chain's CDR3 is CASRSLWPRIAGRETQYF. The CDR3 DNA follows: TGTGCAAGTCGCTCGCTATGGCCCAGAATAGCGGGTAGAGAGACCCAGTACTTC.

The V and J genes are TRBV7-3 and TRBJ2-7, with 10 positions matching TRBD2. The CDR3 spans 13 residues. Per germline, CDR1 SGHTA and CDR2 FQGTGA. Losses at the gene ends were 6 bases for V and 7 bases for J; bases not matched to a gene: 6. CDR3 loop: CASSLAGGGEQYF. In nucleotides, the CDR3 is TGTGCCAGCAGTTTAGCGGGAGGCGGGGAGCAGTACTTC.

V is TRBV7-8 and J is TRBJ2-1; perhaps TRBD2 as D (5 bases). This CDR3 contains 16 residues. The germline CDR1 and CDR2 sequences are SGHVS and FQNEAQ. V lost 2 bases and J lost 1, with 12 bases in between. CDR3 region: CASSLLGGHSYNEQFF. The CDR3, as DNA: TGTGCCAGCAGCTTACTCGGCGGGCATTCCTACAATGAGCAGTTCTTC.

The rearrangement uses TRBV7-9 and TRBJ1-2, with D unclear. CDR3 length: 13 amino acids. The ends were cut back, 2 bases at V and 5 bases at J, with 9 bases in the middle. The V gene's germline CDR1 is SEHNR and CDR2 FQNEAQ (reference sequence). The CDR3 protein is CASSLSALYGYTF. DNA for the CDR3: TGTGCCAGCAGCTTAAGTGCACTTTATGGCTACACCTTC. Complete variable domain (other parts from reference TRBV7-9 and TRBJ1-2): DTGVSQNPRHKITKRGQNVTFRCDPISEHNRLYWYRQTLGQGPEFLTYFQNEAQLEKSRLLSDRFSAERPKGSFSTLEIQRTEQGDSAMYLCASSLSALYGYTFGSGTRLTVV.

The V call is TRBV11-2, the J call TRBJ1-6, with unresolved D. The CDR3 extends over 13 amino acids. From germline, CDR1 is SGHAT and CDR2 FQNNGV. Trimming shortened V by 5 bases and J by 7 bases, and 9 bases separated the two germline ends. CDR3 sequence reads: CASSLRSNSPLHF. CDR3 in DNA: TGTGCCAGCAGCCTTAGGAGCAATTCACCCCTCCACTTT.

The rearrangement uses TRBV11-2 and TRBJ2-7; 11 bases fit TRBD2. The germline V gene encodes CDR1 SGHAT and CDR2 FQNNGV. The CDR3 totals 18 residues. Trimming took 4 bases from V and 5 from J; bases not matched to a gene: 16. In DNA, the CDR3 is TGTGCCAGCAGCTCAATAGCGGGAGGGCCAAACCCGGCCCACGAGCAGTACTTC. Its protein is CASSSIAGGPNPAHEQYF.

The chain joins TRBV2 to TRBJ2-7; the D gene could be TRBD1 or TRBD2 (5 bases each). The CDR3 loop spans 14 amino acids. Trimming took off 5 bases at V and 5 bases at J, with 16 bases between the two ends. The V gene's germline CDR1 is SNHLY and CDR2 FYNNEI. The chain's CDR3 is CASSPRRDLDEQYF. CDR3 nucleotides: TGTGCCAGCAGTCCTCGCCGGGACCTCGACGAGCAGTACTTC.